Listed below are T cell receptor beta chains from one sample, sequenced in a study of graft-versus-host responses after intestinal transplantation. Some clones are missing from TCRdb's copy, which holds only in-frame ones; the method was immunoSEQ multiplex PCR. The sample consists of about 20,000 clones, roughly 86% of them appearing once. Sequenced here: PBMCs, sampled approximately 33 weeks after intestinal transplant. These receptors were obtained from a human patient who received an intestinal transplant, so some T cells may come from the graft donor. CDR3s include the opening cysteine and the closing phenylalanine or tryptophan. The D gene is left open where the match is weak. Size values are once, few and many counts, or a class for expanded clones, and some rows have none.

TRBJ1-1 | . | TRBD1 | TRBV7-9 | CASSLDLTGGTEAFF | TGTGCCAGCAGCTTAGACCTGACAGGGGGCACTGAAGCTTTCTTT
TRBJ2-3 | few | TRBD2 | TRBV7-9 | CASRSTSGGDTDTQYF | TGTGCCAGCAGGTCTACTAGCGGGGGAGACACAGATACGCAGTATTTT
TRBJ2-1 | . | TRBD2 | TRBV4-1 | CASSPSRGGNSYNEQFF | TGCGCCAGCAGCCCCTCGCGGGGGGGCAACTCCTACAATGAGCAGTTCTTC
TRBJ1-4 | . | . | TRBV6-5 | CASKVGVGGSEKLFF | TGTGCCAGCAAAGTTGGGGTTGGAGGAAGTGAAAAACTGTTTTTT
TRBJ2-2 | . | . | TRBV9 | CASSVGQVNTGELFF | TGTGCCAGCAGCGTAGGACAGGTGAACACCGGGGAGCTGTTTTTT
TRBJ1-2 | . | . | TRBV4-1 | CASSPNPPGQAIYYGYTF | TGCGCCAGCAGCCCAAATCCCCCTGGCCAGGCGATTTACTATGGCTACACCTTC
TRBJ1-1 | . | TRBD1 | TRBV19 | CASFQNRGTEAFF | TGTGCCAGTTTCCAAAACAGGGGAACTGAAGCTTTCTTT
TRBJ2-3 | . | . | TRBV7-3 | CAKKSPDTQYF | TGTGCCAAAAAGAGCCCAGATACGCAGTATTTT
TRBJ2-5 | . | . | TRBV7-9 | CASSSGSMIVGLETQYF | TGTGCCAGCAGCTCCGGTAGCATGATAGTGGGATTGGAGACCCAGTACTTC
TRBJ1-2 | . | TRBD1 | TRBV7-2 | CASSRRTGGGNYGYTF | TGTGCCAGCAGCAGGCGGACAGGGGGCGGTAACTATGGCTACACCTTC